This T cell receptor (beta chain) was sequenced for a study of beta chain features in type 1 diabetes (dated by TCRdb to the late 2010s). For context, the study as a whole: Patients and healthy donors did not differ in mean age, gender distribution, total cell number or subset yield. Across all samples, approximately 98,000,000 sorted cells were examined, and cell number per subset correlated strongly with RNA yield. The study compared TCRB repertoires of sorted circulating CD4+ T cell subsets between recently diagnosed type 1 diabetes patients and matched healthy donors. Regulatory and stem cell-like memory subsets were obtained from only 8 patients and roughly eight healthy donors, while naive and central memory subsets were obtained from all 30 or so donors.

All of the isolated RNA was reverse transcribed with the High Capacity cDNA Reverse Transcription Kit, so expressed TCRB transcripts were sequenced. Deep immunoSEQ sequencing was applied to naive, central memory and regulatory T cell samples, giving an average of roughly 3.6 million total reads per sample. Sorted cells were lysed in RLT buffer and RNA was extracted with DNase-treated RNeasy Micro or Mini kits, depending on cell number. Each cell subset was processed separately to prevent cross-contamination, with patient and healthy donor samples processed together. The immunoSEQ multiplex PCR was used to amplify TCRB sequences from cDNA, yielding 87-bp fragments that span the CDR3 region. Amplicons were sequenced on the Illumina HiSeq platform. The study's processing was this. PCR bias was computationally corrected using synthetic template baselines, reads within Hamming distance 2 were collapsed, and singletons that could not be merged were discarded. Reads were aligned against IMGT to assign V, D and J genes, CDR3 length and insertions or deletions at six rearrangement sites. Within each subset, clonotype counts were normalized to sorted cell number, after which true diversity and Gini coefficients were computed with the tcR R package. Repertoire sharing was quantified using the overlap coefficient calculated on TCRB nucleotide sequences. As a proxy for the pre-selection repertoire, out-of-frame TCRB sequences from naive cells were analyzed. In TCRdb, the immuneACCESS table is reduced to in-frame sequences with V and J assigned. These tables do not hold every clone; where another copy was compared, an unresolved V gene accounts for under half, and the others remain unexplained. D and trimming were read from the DNA, whereas the V and J calls and clone size are those reported in that table. This sample comprises some 250,000 clones, approximately 10% of them detected only once. Of the sample, around 0.017% falls within the top ten clones.

Sequences SGDLS (CDR1) and YYNGEE (CDR2) are obtained from the germline V gene. The CDR3, from cysteine to phenylalanine, totals 14 residues. This entry keeps only the CDR3 DNA: 42 bases, framed from base 1. Ends trimmed: V by 1 base, J by 3 bases; bases unmatched to a gene: 0. Each donor gave one peripheral blood draw, averaging around 120 mL, which was collected into heparinised tubes. Using a panel that included CD45RO, CCR7, CD25, CD127, CD95 and CD27, naive, central memory, regulatory and stem cell-like memory CD4+ T cells were sorted on a BD FACSAria II. Every sorted population had a purity above 95%. Right away, PBMCs were isolated by Lymphoprep density gradient centrifugation and were stained directly, with no culture step. So that batch effects would be minimized, each experiment stained and sorted samples in pairs, pairing one healthy donor with one patient. What the work shows at the level of the full study, not this receptor alone: Shorter templates might be favored by PCR, yet because patient and control samples were amplified and corrected together, any such skew would affect both groups equally. Only small numbers of individuals were included in the HLA sub-analyses, which left unresolved whether HLA type had any influence on TCRB rearrangement. Type 1 diabetes patients showed a moderate but significant shortening of TCRB CDR3 length in all four CD4+ subsets. At VDJ recombination sites, type 1 diabetes patients had fewer insertions and more deleted nucleotides, which implies abnormalities in thymic rearrangement. The naive, central memory and regulatory TCRB repertoires appeared to resemble one another more closely among patients than among healthy donors. Sequencing cDNA rather than genomic DNA could over-represent highly expressing activated cells, although activation and CD3 levels did not differ between groups.

In its sample, this clone was seen a few times. Its antigen is still unknown. Within one base of it there is no much larger clone, and no base qualities were kept. This same CDR3 is encoded by further DNA sequences in the sample. This TCR came from a man under 40 with type 1 diabetes. Sequenced: naive CD4+ T cells from blood. Per the publication, the cell subset or site label means: true naive CD4+ T cells. The V gene is TRBV9 and the J gene is TRBJ2-2; the junction holds 7 bases that match TRBD1. The DNA sequence is as follows: TGTGCCAGCAGCGTAACAGGGGACACCGGGGAGCTGTTTTTT. This encodes CASSVTGDTGELFF.